This entry lists 20 T cell receptor beta chains sequenced from one sample in a study of early T cells in non-severe SARS-CoV-2 infection. TCRdb recomputed calls from the 5' RACE reads with MiXCR, one row per CDR3 protein. The sample includes over 25,000 distinct CDR3 sequences, approximately 5.2% of them seen just once. Input material: whole blood. These TCRs come from an adult who was a healthcare worker with PCR-confirmed SARS-CoV-2 infection or an uninfected control (not recorded which).

The V call is TRBV5-6, the J call TRBJ1-5; D is undetermined. In germline, CDR1 is SGHDT, CDR2 YYEEEE. Trimming left V 2 bases short and J 7 bases short, with 10 bases between. The CDR3 covers 13 residues. The CDR3 loop reads CASSLGIRQPQHF. CDR3 DNA sequence: TGTGCCAGCAGCTTAGGCATCAGACAGCCCCAGCATTTT.

This clonotype was detected ten times or more. CDR3: CASSIRSDTEAFF. CDR3 coding DNA: TGTGCCAGCTCTATCAGGTCGGACACTGAAGCTTTCTTT. V usage is TRBV18 and J usage is TRBJ1-1; no clear D. Trimming took off 6 bases at V and 3 bases at J, with 11 bases between the two ends. Germline V gene sequence: CDR1 KGHSH, CDR2 LQKENI. This CDR3 region has 13 residues.

The table lists this clonotype with many counts. CDR3 nucleotide sequence: TGTGCCAGCAGTGACTCCGCTGGGGCCAACGTCCTGACTTTC. It translates to CASSDSAGANVLTF. V is TRBV12-3 or TRBV12-4 and J is TRBJ2-6; D is undetermined. The length of the CDR3 is 14 residues. Trimming removed 5 bases at V and 2 bases at J, with 7 bases between.

The table lists this clonotype with a few counts. The rearrangement uses TRBV6-5 and TRBJ2-7, with TRBD2 identical over 8 bases. Per the germline V gene, CDR1 is MNHEY and CDR2 is SVGAGI. Unmatched junction bases numbered 9, after V lost 4 bases and J lost 7 bases. The CDR3 has 14 amino acids. This CDR3 is CASSSTGGFVEQYF. The CDR3 DNA follows: TGTGCCAGCAGTTCCACGGGGGGGTTTGTGGAGCAGTACTTC.

This clonotype was seen ten or more times. The J gene is TRBJ2-7, the V gene TRBV6-5; 9 nucleotides align to TRBD2. Per germline, CDR1 MNHEY and CDR2 SVGAGI. The length of the CDR3 is 14 residues. V gave up 2 bases and J gave up 3 bases; unmatched junction bases: 2. The DNA of the CDR3 is TGTGCCAGCAGTTACGATAGCGGGGGCTACGAGCAGTACTTC. As protein: CASSYDSGGYEQYF.

The rearrangement links TRBV29-1 to TRBJ2-7; TRBD1 is a possible D gene (5 bases). The CDR3 spans 13 residues. Looked up from germline, CDR1 is SQVTM and CDR2 is ANQGSEA. The V end was cut by 1 base, the J end by 2 bases, with 9 bases between. CDR3 DNA sequence: TGCAGCGTTGAAGTAGGGGTTCCCTACGAGCAGTACTTC. Translation gives CSVEVGVPYEQYF.

This chain connects TRBV7-2 to TRBJ1-6; D gene unclear. CDR1 is SGHTA and CDR2 is FQGNSA in the germline V gene. V dropped 7 bases and J dropped 9 bases, with 10 bases sitting between them. The CDR3 extends over 12 amino acids. The CDR3, as DNA: TGTGCCAGCAACTCCTTGGGTTCACCCCTCCACTTT. Its translation is CASNSLGSPLHF.

This chain links TRBV29-1 with TRBJ2-3, with 8 bases identical to TRBD2. Germline V gene sequence: CDR1 SQVTM, CDR2 ANQGSEA. J gave up 5 bases and V 6 bases, and 7 bases lay outside the gene matches. This CDR3 comprises 13 residues. Written as DNA, the CDR3 is TGCAGCGTCGCGGGGGGCCCCGGAGATACGCAGTATTTT. Its translation: CSVAGGPGDTQYF.

This clonotype was picked up a small number of times. The chain has TRBV5-1 and TRBJ2-6, with D perhaps matching TRBD1 (5 bases). Trimming took off 4 bases at V and 0 bases at J, with 8 bases between the two ends. CDR3 length equals 15 residues. The germline V gene encodes CDR1 SGHRS and CDR2 YFSETQ. The CDR3, as DNA: TGCGCCAGCAGCCCGACAGACTCTGGGGCCAACGTCCTGACTTTC. Protein: CASSPTDSGANVLTF.

This clonotype was detected ten times or more. J is TRBJ2-3 and V is TRBV18; possibly TRBD1 or TRBD2 for D (5 bases each). CDR1 is KGHSH and CDR2 is LQKENI in the germline V gene. The CDR3 sequence is 14 residues long. The V and J ends lost 5 bases and 6 bases respectively, with 15 bases between them. This CDR3 is CASSAYGTDDTQYF. DNA of the CDR3: TGTGCCAGCTCAGCGTATGGGACCGACGATACGCAGTATTTT.

This clonotype was found many times. The rearrangement links TRBV18 to TRBJ1-3; D is ambiguous. V was pared by 3 bases and J by 4 bases, with 16 bases between. Germline assignment: CDR1 KGHSH and CDR2 LQKENI. This CDR3 region has 16 residues. CDR3 coding DNA: TGTGCCAGCTCACCGGGAGGAGGCTCGTGGGGAAACACCATATATTTT. This gives the protein CASSPGGGSWGNTIYF.

This clonotype came up many times. In nucleotides, the CDR3 is TGTGCCAGCAGCCCTTATGGGGAGGCCTACGAGCAGTACTTC. This sequence encodes CASSPYGEAYEQYF. The genes are TRBV5-4 and TRBJ2-7; tentative D call: TRBD2 (6 bases). Trimming stripped 4 bases from V and 2 bases from J, with 13 bases between. The CDR3 runs 14 residues. Looked up from germline, CDR1 is SGHNT and CDR2 is YYREEE (reference sequence).

This clonotype was seen ten or more times. V usage is TRBV20-1 and J usage is TRBJ2-1; no definite D call. The germline V and J ends were trimmed by 6 bases and 8 bases, with 14 bases remaining between them. This CDR3 is built from 12 residues. Germline CDR1 DFQATT, CDR2 SNEGSKA (reference sequence). CDR3 region: CSAPIWLDEQFF. CDR3 in DNA: TGCAGTGCCCCGATCTGGTTAGATGAGCAGTTCTTC.

This clonotype rates as medium-sized. This chain connects TRBV29-1 to TRBJ2-3; 9 bases match TRBD1. CDR1 SQVTM and CDR2 ANQGSEA come from the germline V gene. This CDR3 spans 13 amino acids. With 7 bases clipped from V and 1 base from J, the junction kept 3 bases outside the gene matches. The CDR3 region has the DNA TGCAGCGCCGACAGGGGGGGCACAGATACGCAGTATTTT. Encoded protein: CSADRGGTDTQYF.

This clonotype was observed many times. The rearrangement joins TRBV4-2 to TRBJ2-2; 12 bases map to TRBD2. The CDR3 has 16 residues. Germline V CDR1 and CDR2: LGHNA, YNFKEQ. V trimming: 8 bases; J trimming: 7 bases; junction bases outside the gene matches: 11. CDR3 DNA: TGTGCCAGCCTACTAGCGGGGGGTCGTCTTGGCGGGGAGCTGTTTTTT. This codes for CASLLAGGRLGGELFF.

This clonotype was seen many times. This chain uses TRBV20-1 with TRBJ2-1; TRBD1 matches 10 bases. V was pared by 7 bases and J by 13 bases, with 16 bases of the junction left unmatched. Germline V lookup: CDR1 DFQATT, CDR2 SNEGSKA (reference sequence). This CDR3 has 14 amino acids. Here the CDR3 reads CSVLLGQGIRGQFF. Here the CDR3 DNA reads TGCAGTGTTCTCTTGGGACAGGGGATCAGGGGTCAGTTCTTC.

This clonotype was seen a handful of times. The V call is TRBV7-2, the J call TRBJ2-7; D gene unclear. V was clipped by 5 bases and J by 6 bases, with 11 bases between them. Germline V CDR1 and CDR2: SGHTA, FQGNSA. The CDR3 sequence is 12 residues long. The CDR3 bases are TGTGCCAGCAGCCCTCAGTGGGGCGAGCAGTACTTC. This gives the protein CASSPQWGEQYF. The complete variable domain, with remaining parts taken from reference TRBV7-2 and TRBJ2-7, reads GAGVSQSPSNKVTEKGKDVELRCDPISGHTALYWYRQSLGQGLEFLIYFQGNSAPDKSGLPSDRFSAERTGGSVSTLTIQRTQQEDSAVYLCASSPQWGEQYFGPGTRLTVT.

This clonotype was seen ten or more times. This chain links TRBV5-5 with TRBJ2-5; D remains ambiguous. This CDR3 is built from 16 residues. The germline V gene has CDR1 SGHKS and CDR2 YYEKEE (reference sequence). V gave up 1 base and J gave up 2 bases, with 15 bases separating them. The CDR3 DNA is TGTGCCAGCAGCTTGTACGGGCAGCCAGTACAAGAGACCCAGTACTTC. This codes for CASSLYGQPVQETQYF.

This clonotype has at least ten counts. The chain has TRBV12-3 or TRBV12-4 and TRBJ2-2; 12 bases fit TRBD2. Trimming took 2 bases from V and 0 from J; bases not matched to a gene: 13. The CDR3 is 21 residues long. The CDR3: CASSLPITSGGTITNTGELFF. The CDR3 region has the DNA TGTGCCAGCAGTTTACCCATAACTAGCGGGGGGACGATAACGAACACCGGGGAGCTGTTTTTT.

The table lists this clonotype with many counts. V is TRBV12-3 or TRBV12-4 and J is TRBJ1-5; tentative D call: TRBD1 (5 bases). V lost 3 bases to trimming and J lost 5 bases, with 8 bases between them. The CDR3 length is 13 residues. The CDR3 loop is CASSLGGDQPQHF. The CDR3 DNA follows: TGTGCCAGCAGTTTGGGGGGGGATCAGCCCCAGCATTTT.